The present entry profiles one T cell receptor (beta chain) with its context. The target antigen is unknown. The sample originates from a study of OX40 agonist ivuxolimab in advanced cancers. Study background: Patients undergoing dose escalation presented with hepatocellular carcinoma, melanoma, renal cell or head and neck cancer. Findings and caveats of the study: Clonal expansion was seen in CD4+ and CD8+ blood T cells by week 6 at 0.1 to 3.0 mg/kg.

Germline CDR1 is WNHNN and CDR2 is SYGVQD (reference sequence). V lost 4 bases to trimming and J lost 1 base, with 7 bases between them. The CDR3 is made up of 13 amino acids. Researchers took blood at baseline, on cycle 4 day 1, and on cycle 7 day 1. Sequencing used immunoSEQ multiplex PCR; TCRdb keeps in-frame clones, though not all of them. The table has over 100,000 clones, 90% seen once; the top ten hold about 1%. The sequence was collected from an adult with an advanced solid tumor such as melanoma, head and neck, liver or kidney cancer. The chain uses TRBV10-1 and TRBJ1-1; no clear D gene. The sequencing used CD4+ or CD8+ T cells sorted from blood, collected in a trial of the OX40 agonist ivuxolimab. CDR3 nucleotide sequence: TGCGCCAGCAGTGGGGGAGCGAACACTGAAGCTTTCTTT. Its translation: CASSGGANTEAFF.